This T cell receptor beta chain was identified in a study of T cell clonality in common variable immunodeficiency. General study points: Compared with controls, CVID subjects had fewer shared TCRbeta clones.

The table came from immunoSEQ multiplex PCR; TCRdb's copy has only in-frame clones and leaves some out. The table lists 55,000 or so clones, with no singletons. Patients and controls were mostly of Caucasian heritage. Donors gave about 5 to 9 ml heparinized peripheral whole blood. This clone came up many times. What it binds is unknown. The CDR3 end is not reached by the read, which stops 3 residues before it; the germline J gene fills it in. This CDR3 region has 13 residues. Germline V gene data show CDR1 as GTSNPN and CDR2 as SVGIG (reference sequence). The V and J ends lost 4 bases and 4 bases, in that order; junction bases with no gene match: 5.

Sequenced input: peripheral blood mononuclear cells. V usage is TRBV30 and J usage is TRBJ1-2; TRBD1 agrees at 8 bases. This clonotype was obtained from a person between 18 and 75 years old in good health. CDR3 sequence reads: CAWKLTGGYGYTF. The CDR3 bases that were read are TGTGCCTGGAAACTTACAGGGGGCTATGGC.